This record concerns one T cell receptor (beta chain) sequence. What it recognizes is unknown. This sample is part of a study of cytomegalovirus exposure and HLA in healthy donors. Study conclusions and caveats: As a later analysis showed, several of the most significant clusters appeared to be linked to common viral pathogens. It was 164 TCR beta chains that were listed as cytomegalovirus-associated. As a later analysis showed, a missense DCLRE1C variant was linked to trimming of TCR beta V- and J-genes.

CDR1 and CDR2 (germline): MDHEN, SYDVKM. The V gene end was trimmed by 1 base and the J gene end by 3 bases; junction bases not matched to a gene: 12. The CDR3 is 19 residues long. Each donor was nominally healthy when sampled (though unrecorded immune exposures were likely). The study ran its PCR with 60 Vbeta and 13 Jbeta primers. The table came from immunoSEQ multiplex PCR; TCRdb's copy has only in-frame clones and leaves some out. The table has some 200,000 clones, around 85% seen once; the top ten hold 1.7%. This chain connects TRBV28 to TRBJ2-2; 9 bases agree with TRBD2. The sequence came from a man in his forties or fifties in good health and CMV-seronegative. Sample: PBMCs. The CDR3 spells CASSLFLRRTSEYTGELFF. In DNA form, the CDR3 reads TGTGCCAGCAGTTTATTCTTACGCAGGACTAGCGAGTACACCGGGGAGCTGTTTTTT.